This is a list of T cell receptor beta chains from one sample in a study of blood T cell repertoires in COVID-19. Some clones are missing from TCRdb's copy, which holds only in-frame ones; the method was immunoSEQ multiplex PCR. The table records approximately 150,000 clones, approximately 80% of them present only once. The sequenced material came from peripheral blood. These TCRs come from a man aged 65-85 years with acute or convalescent COVID-19. Both conserved end residues are part of each CDR3. D genes are given only for firm matches. Where a row states a size, it is once, few, many or the class of an expanded clone; other rows omit it.

NA	TRBV28	TRBJ1-3	NA	TGTGCCAGCCGGGCCGGGGATAGGGGGGGAAACACCATATATTTT	CASRAGDRGGNTIYF
NA	TRBV25-1	TRBJ2-2	NA	TGTGCCAGCAGTGAATCTTCATGGTCAGGGGTTACCACCGGGGAGCTGTTTTTT	CASSESSWSGVTTGELFF
NA	TRBV6-5	TRBJ2-1	TRBD2	TGTGCCAGCTCACCTACGGGACTAGCAGGGCCGAAGTTCTTC	CASSPTGLAGPKFF
NA	TRBV27	TRBJ2-1	TRBD2	TGTGCCAGCAGTTACCGACTAGCGGGGTTGTACAATGAGCAGTTCTTC	CASSYRLAGLYNEQFF
NA	TRBV9	TRBJ1-6	NA	TGTGCCAGCAGTTATGGGGCTTATTCACCCCTCCACTTT	CASSYGAYSPLHF
NA	TRBV2	TRBJ2-2	NA	TGTGCCGGATCGACAGCTTTGGAGCTGTTTTTT	CAGSTALELFF
NA	TRBV5-8	TRBJ2-3	TRBD2	TGTGCCAGCAACATGGGAGGGGCAGATACGCAGTATTTT	CASNMGGADTQYF
NA	TRBV27	TRBJ1-1	NA	TGTGCCAGCAGTTTGAGGCTGGGCACTGAAGCTTTCTTT	CASSLRLGTEAFF
NA	TRBV9	TRBJ1-1	NA	TGTGCCAGCAGCGCCTTACCAGACATCTGGAACACTGAAGCTTTCTTT	CASSALPDIWNTEAFF
NA	TRBV19	TRBJ2-2	TRBD1	TGTGCCAGTAGGATCCGGTGGCAGGGGGCTGACGGGGAGCTGTTTTTT	CASRIRWQGADGELFF
NA	TRBV5-1	TRBJ1-2	TRBD1	TGCGCCAGCAGCCCGGTAGGGACAGGGGACTATGGCTACACCTTC	CASSPVGTGDYGYTF
NA	TRBV28	TRBJ2-4	NA	TGTGCCAGCAGTTTTTTGCGGATTCTAGCCAAAAACATTCAGTACTTC	CASSFLRILAKNIQYF
NA	TRBV11-3	TRBJ2-2	NA	TGTGCCAGCAGCTTATCTTTCGCCGGGGAGCTGTTTTTT	CASSLSFAGELFF
NA	TRBV3-1/TRBV3-2	TRBJ1-4	TRBD1	TGTGCCAGCAGCCAATCGGGACAGGGTGAAAAACTGTTTTTT	CASSQSGQGEKLFF
NA	TRBV2	TRBJ1-1	TRBD1	TGTGCCAGCAGTTTGACAGGGTTGTATGCTTTCTTT	CASSLTGLYAFF
NA	TRBV3-1/TRBV3-2	TRBJ2-6	NA	TGTGCCAGCAGCCATCAGTCCCCTGGGGCCAACGTCCTGACTTTC	CASSHQSPGANVLTF
NA	TRBV5-1	TRBJ2-1	NA	TGCGCCAGCAGCCTCCCAGGGGTTGTAAATGAGCAGTTCTTC	CASSLPGVVNEQFF
NA	TRBV27	TRBJ2-5	TRBD1	TGTGCCAGCAGTTTCCACGGACAGGGCCAAGAGACCCAGTACTTC	CASSFHGQGQETQYF
NA	TRBV11-2	TRBJ2-7	NA	TGTGCCAGCAGCTTAGGGACATCGCGCGAGCAGTACTTC	CASSLGTSREQYF
NA	TRBV3-1/TRBV3-2	TRBJ2-5	TRBD2	TGTGCCAGCAGCCACACTAGCGGGCCCCAAGAGACCCAGTACTTC	CASSHTSGPQETQYF
NA	TRBV18	TRBJ2-7	NA	TGTGCCAGCTCACCGGACTCCCCCTACGAGCAGTACTTC	CASSPDSPYEQYF
NA	TRBV18	TRBJ1-3	NA	TGTGCCAGTTCTTACGGGGGGAACTCTGGAAACACCATATATTTT	CASSYGGNSGNTIYF
once	TRBV5-5	TRBJ2-3	NA	TGTGCCAGCAGCTTGCCCCCCGACAGGTTTATGGCAGATACGCAGTATTTT	CASSLPPDRFMADTQYF
NA	TRBV15	TRBJ1-5	NA	TGTGCCACCAGCAGGACAAAAGAAACCAATCAGCCCCAGCATTTT	CATSRTKETNQPQHF
NA	TRBV5-1	TRBJ1-2	NA	TGCGCCAGCAGCTTGACCTGGGTTGGGGAGTATGGCTACACCTTC	CASSLTWVGEYGYTF
once	TRBV19	TRBJ2-1	NA	TGTGCCAGTAGTATAGATAGCCAGCGCTACAATGAGCAGTTCTTC	CASSIDSQRYNEQFF
NA	TRBV25-1	TRBJ1-3	NA	TGTGCCAGCAGTGAGCCCGGGAGTATCTCTGGAAACACCATATATTTT	CASSEPGSISGNTIYF
NA	TRBV5-1	TRBJ1-2	NA	TGCGCCAGCAGCTTCCCTGAGTCCTCGGGAGGCTACACCTTC	CASSFPESSGGYTF
NA	TRBV29-1	TRBJ1-1	NA	TGCAGCGTCCACAGGGTGGGGAACACTGAAGCTTTCTTT	CSVHRVGNTEAFF
NA	TRBV28	TRBJ1-2	NA	TGTGCCAGCAGTCTGACAGTCGGGGGGTATGGCTACACCTTC	CASSLTVGGYGYTF
NA	TRBV28	TRBJ1-6	TRBD1	TGTGCCAGCACCCTCAGACAGGGCTCACCCCTCCACTTT	CASTLRQGSPLHF
NA	TRBV6-5	TRBJ1-2	TRBD1	TGTGCCAGCGGACAGGGGTTCGGCTACACCTTC	CASGQGFGYTF
NA	TRBV19	TRBJ2-7	NA	TGTGCCAGTAACTCTTGGGACTCTCCCGAGCAGTACTTC	CASNSWDSPEQYF
NA	TRBV5-1	TRBJ1-2	NA	TGCGCCAGCAGCCTAGGACAGACTTCCTATGGCTACACCTTC	CASSLGQTSYGYTF
NA	TRBV19	TRBJ2-1	TRBD2	TGTGCCAGTAGCCTCGACAACGTGGGGGGGGTAAATGAGCAGTTCTTC	CASSLDNVGGVNEQFF
NA	TRBV7-8	TRBJ1-1	TRBD1	TGTGCCAGCAGCTTCTCAGGGGGCTCTGAAGCTTTCTTT	CASSFSGGSEAFF
NA	TRBV19	TRBJ1-5	TRBD1	TGTGCCAGTAGTCCCCTGGGACAGGCTAGCAATCAGCCCCAGCATTTT	CASSPLGQASNQPQHF
NA	TRBV19	TRBJ2-5	TRBD2	TGTGCCAGTAGAACTAGCGGAGGTTACCAAGAGACCCAGTACTTC	CASRTSGGYQETQYF
NA	TRBV18	TRBJ2-5	NA	TGTGCCAGCTCACCGGACTCTGGGCGGGAGACCCAGTACTTC	CASSPDSGRETQYF
NA	TRBV19	TRBJ1-5	TRBD1	TGTGCCAGTACAGGGACAGGGGGTAATCAGCCCCAGCATTTT	CASTGTGGNQPQHF
NA	TRBV6-1	TRBJ1-1	NA	TGTGCCAGCAGTGAAGACAGGAGATCCGTTGAAGCTTTCTTT	CASSEDRRSVEAFF
NA	TRBV6-1	TRBJ2-7	TRBD2	TGTGCCAGCAGTGAGTTCGGGCCCAGCGGGGCTGCCTACGAGCAGTACTTC	CASSEFGPSGAAYEQYF
NA	TRBV10-3	TRBJ2-1	TRBD2	TGTGCCATCAGTGACGGTCTAGCGGGAGTTAATGAGCAGTTCTTC	CAISDGLAGVNEQFF
few	TRBV28	TRBJ2-7	TRBD2	TGTGCCAGCAGTTTAGATAATTGGGGGACTATCCTTCGAAAATACGAGCAGTACTTC	CASSLDNWGTILRKYEQYF
NA	TRBV6-5	TRBJ2-7	TRBD1	TGTGCCAGCAGTACGGTAAAGGGGGCGTACGAGCAGTACTTC	CASSTVKGAYEQYF
NA	TRBV20-1	TRBJ2-2	TRBD2	TGCAGTGCTAGTGGACCGGCGGGAGGGACCGGGGAGCTGTTTTTT	CSASGPAGGTGELFF
NA	TRBV28	TRBJ1-2	TRBD1	TGTGCCAGCAGTGAATTCGACAGGGGGGGCTACACCTTC	CASSEFDRGGYTF
NA	TRBV11-2	TRBJ2-1	TRBD1	TGTGCCAGCAGCCGGAGACAGGGACAGTATTCCTACAATGAGCAGTTCTTC	CASSRRQGQYSYNEQFF